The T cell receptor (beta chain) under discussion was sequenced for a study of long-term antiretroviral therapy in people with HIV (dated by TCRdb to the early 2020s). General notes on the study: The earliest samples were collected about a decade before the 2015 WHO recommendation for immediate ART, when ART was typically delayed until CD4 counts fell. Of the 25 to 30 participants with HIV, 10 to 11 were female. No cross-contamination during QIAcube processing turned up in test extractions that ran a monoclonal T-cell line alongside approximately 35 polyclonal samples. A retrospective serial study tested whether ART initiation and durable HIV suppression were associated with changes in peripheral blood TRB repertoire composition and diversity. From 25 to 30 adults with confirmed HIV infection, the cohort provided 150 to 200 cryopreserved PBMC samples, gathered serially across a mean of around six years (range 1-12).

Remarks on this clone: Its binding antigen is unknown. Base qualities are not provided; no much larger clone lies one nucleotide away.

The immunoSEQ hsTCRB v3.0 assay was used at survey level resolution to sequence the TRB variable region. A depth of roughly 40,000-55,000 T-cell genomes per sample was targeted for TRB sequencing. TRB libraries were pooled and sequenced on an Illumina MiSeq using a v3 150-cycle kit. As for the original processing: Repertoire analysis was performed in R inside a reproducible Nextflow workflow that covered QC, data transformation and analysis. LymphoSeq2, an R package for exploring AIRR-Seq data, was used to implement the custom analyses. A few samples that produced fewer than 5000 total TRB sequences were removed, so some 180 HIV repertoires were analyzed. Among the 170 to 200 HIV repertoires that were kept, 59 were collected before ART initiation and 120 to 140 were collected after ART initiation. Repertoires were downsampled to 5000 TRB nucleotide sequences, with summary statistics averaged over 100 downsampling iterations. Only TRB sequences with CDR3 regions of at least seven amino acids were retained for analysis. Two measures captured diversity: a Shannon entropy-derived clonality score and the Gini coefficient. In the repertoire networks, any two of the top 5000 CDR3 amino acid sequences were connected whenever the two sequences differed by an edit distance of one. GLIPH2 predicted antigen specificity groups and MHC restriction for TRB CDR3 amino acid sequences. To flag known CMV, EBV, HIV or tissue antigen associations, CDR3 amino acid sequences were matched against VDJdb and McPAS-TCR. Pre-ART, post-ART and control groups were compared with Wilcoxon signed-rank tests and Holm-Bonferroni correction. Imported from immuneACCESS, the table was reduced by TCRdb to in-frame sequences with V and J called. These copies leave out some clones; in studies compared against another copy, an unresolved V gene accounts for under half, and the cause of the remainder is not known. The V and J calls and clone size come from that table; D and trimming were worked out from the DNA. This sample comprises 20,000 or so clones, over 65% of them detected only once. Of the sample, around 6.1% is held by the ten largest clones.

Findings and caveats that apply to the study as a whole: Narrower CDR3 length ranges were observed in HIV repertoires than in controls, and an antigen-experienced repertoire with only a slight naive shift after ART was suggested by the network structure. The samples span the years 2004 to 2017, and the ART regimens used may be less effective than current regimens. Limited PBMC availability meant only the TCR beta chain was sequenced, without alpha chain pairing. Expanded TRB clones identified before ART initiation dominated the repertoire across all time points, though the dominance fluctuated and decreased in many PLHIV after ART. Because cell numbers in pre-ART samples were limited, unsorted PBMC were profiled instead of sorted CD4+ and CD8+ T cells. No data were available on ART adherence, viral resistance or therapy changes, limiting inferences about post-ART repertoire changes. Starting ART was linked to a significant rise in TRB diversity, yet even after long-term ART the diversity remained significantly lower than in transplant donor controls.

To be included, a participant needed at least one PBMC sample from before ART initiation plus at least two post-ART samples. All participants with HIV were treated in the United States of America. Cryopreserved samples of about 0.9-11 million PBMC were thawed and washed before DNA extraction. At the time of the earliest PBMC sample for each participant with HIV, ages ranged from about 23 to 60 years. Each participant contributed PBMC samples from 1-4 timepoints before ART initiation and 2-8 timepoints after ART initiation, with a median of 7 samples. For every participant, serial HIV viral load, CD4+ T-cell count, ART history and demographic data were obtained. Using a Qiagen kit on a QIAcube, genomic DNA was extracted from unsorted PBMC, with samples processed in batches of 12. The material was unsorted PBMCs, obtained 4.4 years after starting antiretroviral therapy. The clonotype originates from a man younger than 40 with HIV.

The nucleotides read TGTGCCAGCAATACAGGGGGCGCTTATGGCTACACCTTC. Its product reads: CASNTGGAYGYTF. The V and J genes are TRBV25-1 and TRBJ1-2, and 9 junction bases match TRBD1. The CDR3, from cysteine to phenylalanine, totals 13 residues. The DNA shown is the 39-base CDR3, in frame from base 1. Trimmed from V: 7 bases; trimmed from J: 5 bases; junction bases lacking a gene match: 5. Via the germline V gene, CDR1 is MGHDK and CDR2 SYGVNS.